The 20 T cell receptor beta chains below all came from one sample that was sequenced in a study of Ad26.COV2.S vaccination and SARS-CoV-2 variants. Produced via immunoSEQ multiplex PCR; TCRdb's table is partial and in-frame only. The table has some 290,000 clones, 86% seen once. The treatment here: some 19 received Ad26.COV2.S at low or high dose, single or two shots; about 5 received placebo; per-sample allocation not given. Collection of the samples took place on day 63 after the first injection of vaccine or placebo. Sequenced here: peripheral blood, sampled in a trial of Ad26.COV2.S vaccine versus placebo. The source of these receptors is a person between 18 and 65 years old who received the Ad26.COV2.S COVID-19 vaccine or a placebo.

The chain combines TRBV14 with TRBJ1-2; the match to TRBD1 covers 8 bases. Germline trimming cut 0 bases from V and 5 bases from J; bases unmatched to any gene: 5. This CDR3 has 15 residues. From germline, CDR1 is SGHDN and CDR2 FVKESK. CDR3 sequence reads: CASSQDRGLLYGYTF. CDR3 nucleotides: TGTGCCAGCAGCCAAGACAGGGGGCTATTGTATGGCTACACCTTC.

The chain uses TRBV18 and TRBJ2-7, with TRBD1 identical over 7 bases. J was trimmed by 2 bases and V by 3 bases; bases with no gene match: 10. The CDR3 loop spans 16 amino acids. Germline CDR1 and CDR2: KGHSH and LQKENI. In DNA, the CDR3 is TGTGCCAGCTCACCTTCCAGACAGGGTGGAACCTACGAGCAGTACTTC. This gives the protein CASSPSRQGGTYEQYF.

The CDR3 DNA follows: TGTGCCAGCAGCCTACGGGGCTCTGGAAACACCATATATTTT. Its protein is CASSLRGSGNTIYF. The gene calls are TRBV3-1 (or the pseudogene TRBV3-2) and TRBJ1-3; D is ambiguous. V gave up 4 bases and J gave up 0 bases, with 7 bases separating them. CDR3 length: 14 residues. The germline V gene encodes CDR1 LGHDT and CDR2 YNNKEL (reference sequence).

The chain links TRBV13 to TRBJ2-3, with D perhaps being TRBD1 or TRBD2 (6 bases each). V lost 5 bases to trimming and J lost 0 bases, with 12 bases between them. The CDR3 covers 15 residues. Germline V lookup: CDR1 PRHDT, CDR2 FYEKMQ (reference sequence). The CDR3 sequence is CASSLGGPSTDTQYF. In DNA form, the CDR3 reads TGTGCCAGCAGCCTGGGGGGCCCTAGCACAGATACGCAGTATTTT.

This chain links TRBV30 with TRBJ1-2; D not certain. Germline-derived CDR1 and CDR2 are GTSNPN and SVGIG (reference sequence). This CDR3 comprises 13 residues. Deletions cut 4 bases from V and 5 bases from J, with 14 bases between. In DNA, the CDR3 is TGTGCCTGGAAGGTCGGCGGACCTTATGGCTACACCTTC. It encodes CAWKVGGPYGYTF.

This clone was counted once. The chain uses TRBV5-1 and TRBJ2-3; tentative D call: TRBD2 (5 bases). This CDR3 has 14 amino acids. Germline-derived CDR1 and CDR2 are SGHRS and YFSETQ. The ends were cut back, 1 base at V and 2 bases at J, with 8 bases in the middle. The CDR3 DNA is TGCGCCAGCAGCTTGAAGGGAGACACAGATACGCAGTATTTT. Translated: CASSLKGDTDTQYF.

This clone was recorded once. V usage is TRBV7-2 and J usage is TRBJ1-4, with 7 positions matching TRBD1. CDR3 size: 13 residues. Germline V CDR1 and CDR2: SGHTA, FQGNSA. V was pared by 6 bases and J by 7 bases, with 5 bases of the junction left unmatched. The CDR3 loop reads CASRTGTVEKLFF. CDR3 nucleotide sequence: TGTGCCAGCAGAACCGGGACAGTTGAAAAACTGTTTTTT.

The J gene is TRBJ1-6, the V gene TRBV4-1; D call uncertain. The germline V gene encodes CDR1 MGHRA and CDR2 YSYEKL. This CDR3 has 17 residues. V lost 1 base to trimming and J lost 0 bases, with 10 bases between them. The CDR3 nucleotides are TGCGCCAGCAGCCAAGTGGGGATAAGCTCCTATAATTCACCCCTCCACTTT. It yields the protein CASSQVGISSYNSPLHF.

The chain has TRBV7-2 and TRBJ2-3; 9 bases are a match to TRBD2. Germline trimming cut 4 bases from V and 2 bases from J; bases unmatched to any gene: 7. The CDR3 spans 16 residues. Germline CDR1 SGHTA, CDR2 FQGNSA. The CDR3 DNA is TGTGCCAGCAGCTCCCTCCAGCGGGGGGACACAGATACGCAGTATTTT. The encoded protein is CASSSLQRGDTDTQYF.

The rearrangement joins TRBV19 to TRBJ1-1; D not resolved. The V gene's germline CDR1 is LNHDA and CDR2 SQIVND (reference sequence). The CDR3 extends over 14 amino acids. The V and J ends lost 1 base and 3 bases respectively, with 9 bases between them. The DNA for the CDR3 is TGTGCCAGTAGTATAGGCTGGAGGGACACTGAAGCTTTCTTT. This gives the protein CASSIGWRDTEAFF.

This clone was seen a single time. The chain joins TRBV10-1 to TRBJ2-7; 8 nucleotides match TRBD1. V lost 6 bases, J lost 6 bases, and 7 bases stayed unmatched. There are 13 residues in the CDR3. Germline V CDR1 and CDR2: WNHNN, SYGVQD (reference sequence). Written as DNA, the CDR3 is TGCGCCAGCAGCGGAACCGGGACAGGCGAGCAGTACTTC. Translated: CASSGTGTGEQYF.

In DNA form, the CDR3 reads TGCGCCAGCAGCTTAGACAGGGGAGGAATGAACACTGAAGCTTTCTTT. It specifies CASSLDRGGMNTEAFF. This chain uses TRBV5-1 with TRBJ1-1; 8 nucleotides agree with TRBD1. V was pared by 2 bases and J by 0 bases, with 6 bases of the junction left unmatched. The CDR3 totals 16 residues. Germline CDR1 reads SGHRS; CDR2 reads YFSETQ. The whole variable domain, filled in from reference TRBV5-1 and TRBJ1-1, reads KAGVTQTPRYLIKTRGQQVTLSCSPISGHRSVSWYQQTPGQGLQFLFEYFSETQRNKGNFPGRFSGRQFSNSRSEMNVSTLELGDSALYLCASSLDRGGMNTEAFFGQGTRLTVV.

This chain uses TRBV5-1 with TRBJ2-1; 11 positions agree with TRBD1. The CDR3 is 15 amino acids. Germline-derived CDR1 and CDR2 are SGHRS and YFSETQ. Unmatched junction bases numbered 2, after V lost 5 bases and J lost 1 base. The DNA for the CDR3 is TGCGCCAGCAGGGGGACAGGGGGATCCTACAATGAGCAGTTCTTC. Protein: CASRGTGGSYNEQFF. Based on the CDR3 plus reference TRBV5-1 and TRBJ2-1, the full variable domain is KAGVTQTPRYLIKTRGQQVTLSCSPISGHRSVSWYQQTPGQGLQFLFEYFSETQRNKGNFPGRFSGRQFSNSRSEMNVSTLELGDSALYLCASRGTGGSYNEQFFGPGTRLTVL.

The chain employs TRBV19 and TRBJ2-6; D gene unclear. Germline CDR1 is LNHDA and CDR2 is SQIVND (reference sequence). V lost 4 bases to trimming and J lost 2 bases, with 15 bases between them. This CDR3 contains 17 residues. CDR3 DNA: TGTGCCAGTAGTAAACCCGCTAGTTTTGCTGGGGCCAACGTCCTGACTTTC. Translated: CASSKPASFAGANVLTF.

V gene TRBV4-1 combines with J gene TRBJ2-5; TRBD2 matches at 9 bases. The length of the CDR3 is 14 residues. Germline assignment: CDR1 MGHRA and CDR2 YSYEKL. V trimming: 4 bases; J trimming: 3 bases; junction bases outside the gene matches: 3. The CDR3 coding sequence is TGCGCCAGCAGCCCCATAGCGGGGGAAGAGACCCAGTACTTC. It translates to CASSPIAGEETQYF.

The chain joins TRBV15 to TRBJ2-3; 12 positions match TRBD2. The germline V gene encodes CDR1 LNHNV and CDR2 YYDKDF (reference sequence). V lost 5 bases and J lost 2; bases outside the gene matches: 8. CDR3 size: 17 residues. The CDR3 sequence: CATSRTTSGRYTDTQYF. The CDR3 bases are TGTGCCACCAGCCGTACGACTAGCGGGAGATACACAGATACGCAGTATTTT.

The rearrangement links TRBV18 to TRBJ1-3, with D unresolved. V shed 4 bases and J shed 2 bases, with 15 bases lying between them. CDR1 and CDR2 (germline): KGHSH, LQKENI. The CDR3 spans 16 residues. The CDR3 reads CASSREGPNPGNTIYF. The CDR3 nucleotides read TGTGCCAGCTCACGAGAAGGTCCGAACCCTGGAAACACCATATATTTT.

V is TRBV6-6 and J is TRBJ1-1, with 7 bases aligning to TRBD1. V lost 6 bases and J lost 6; bases outside the gene matches: 7. The CDR3 consists of 13 residues. The germline V gene has CDR1 MNHNY and CDR2 SVGAGI (reference sequence). For the CDR3, the DNA is TGTGCCAGCAGCTTACAGGGGCCCCCTGAAGCTTTCTTT. Its protein is CASSLQGPPEAFF.

This chain connects TRBV19 to TRBJ2-5; D is possibly TRBD2 (6 bases). Germline V gives CDR1 LNHDA, CDR2 SQIVND (reference sequence). The V end was cut by 1 base, the J end by 5 bases, with 14 bases between. The CDR3 spans 15 residues. The CDR3, as DNA: TGTGCCAGTAGTATAGTAGGGACTCGAGGGGAGACCCAGTACTTC. Translating it yields CASSIVGTRGETQYF.

This clone came up once. The V gene is TRBV6-2 or TRBV6-3, the J gene TRBJ2-5; D is perhaps TRBD1 (7 bases). The CDR3 loop spans 15 amino acids. Trimming stripped 4 bases from V and 5 bases from J, with 17 bases between. CDR1 MNHEY and CDR2 SVGEGT come from the germline V gene. DNA of the CDR3: TGTGCCAGCAGTTGGGCGACAGGGACTGGGGAGACCCAGTACTTC. This codes for CASSWATGTGETQYF.